Following are 5 T cell receptor beta chains from one sample sequenced in a study of CD8+ T cells in alopecia areata. Sequencing relied on a cDNA template that was reverse transcribed from extracted RNA. Method: immunoSEQ multiplex PCR; TCRdb's copy keeps in-frame clones and lacks some. The table lists tens of thousands of clones, approximately 66% of them singletons. Treatment of the sample: oral pan-JAK inhibitor, 5-10 mg twice daily. The sequences come from CD8+ T cells sorted from blood, collected at week 24, from a patient treated with tofacitinib. Every receptor here comes from a human donor with alopecia areata.

This chain connects TRBV4-3 to TRBJ1-5; 8 nucleotides line up with TRBD1. The ends lost 0 bases at V and 8 bases at J; junction bases unmatched: 6. This CDR3 is built from 15 residues. From germline, CDR1 is LGHNA and CDR2 YSLEER. CDR3 DNA sequence: TGCGCCAGCAGCCAAGACTTTACAGGGGGAGAGCCCCAGCATTTT. Protein: CASSQDFTGGEPQHF.

The chain links TRBV28 to TRBJ1-5; D remains ambiguous. The CDR3 sequence is 13 residues long. V lost 8 bases and J lost 7, with 15 bases in between. The germline V gene encodes CDR1 MDHEN and CDR2 SYDVKM. CDR3 in DNA: TGTGCCAGCGAAACGGATGGGAAACAGCCCCAGCATTTT. This sequence encodes CASETDGKQPQHF.

The rearrangement uses TRBV27 and TRBJ2-3, with D perhaps TRBD2 (7 bases). Per germline, CDR1 MNHEY and CDR2 SMNVEV (reference sequence). Trimming pared 6 bases from V and 1 base from J, leaving 23 bases between. The CDR3 length is 18 residues. CDR3 bases: TGTGCCAGCAGGCAGGACAGTTTGCGGGAGTCAGGCACAGATACGCAGTATTTT. Protein sequence: CASRQDSLRESGTDTQYF.

V is TRBV6-5 and J is TRBJ2-1; the match to TRBD1 covers 8 bases. This CDR3 comprises 15 residues. J was trimmed by 4 bases and V by 4 bases; bases with no gene match: 6. CDR1 is MNHEY and CDR2 is SVGAGI in the germline V gene. The CDR3 protein is CASSSLDRAYNEQFF. CDR3 in DNA: TGTGCCAGCAGTTCTTTGGACAGGGCATACAATGAGCAGTTCTTC.

V and J are TRBV4-1 and TRBJ2-2; maybe TRBD1 (5 bases). The germline V gene has CDR1 MGHRA and CDR2 YSYEKL. CDR3 size: 13 residues. The V end lost 6 bases, the J end lost 7 bases, and 12 bases lay between the germline ends. The DNA for the CDR3 is TGCGCCAGCAGTCAGGACATCAACGGGGAGCTGTTTTTT. Translated: CASSQDINGELFF.